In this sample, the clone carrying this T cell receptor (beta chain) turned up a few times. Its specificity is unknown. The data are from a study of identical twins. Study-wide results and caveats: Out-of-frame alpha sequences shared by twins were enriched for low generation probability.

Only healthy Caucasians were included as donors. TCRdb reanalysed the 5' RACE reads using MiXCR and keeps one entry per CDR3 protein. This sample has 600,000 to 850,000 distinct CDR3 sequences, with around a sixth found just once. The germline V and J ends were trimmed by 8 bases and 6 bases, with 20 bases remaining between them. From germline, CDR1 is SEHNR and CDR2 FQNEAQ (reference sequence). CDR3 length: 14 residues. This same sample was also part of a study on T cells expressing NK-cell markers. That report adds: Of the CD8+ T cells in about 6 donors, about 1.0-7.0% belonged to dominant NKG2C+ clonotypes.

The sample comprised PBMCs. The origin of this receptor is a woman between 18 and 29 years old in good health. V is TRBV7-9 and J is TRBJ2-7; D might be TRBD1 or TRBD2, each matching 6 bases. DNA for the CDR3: TGTGCCAGCTCTAGGCCGGGGGCGGTAGGCGAGCAGTACTTC. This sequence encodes CASSRPGAVGEQYF.